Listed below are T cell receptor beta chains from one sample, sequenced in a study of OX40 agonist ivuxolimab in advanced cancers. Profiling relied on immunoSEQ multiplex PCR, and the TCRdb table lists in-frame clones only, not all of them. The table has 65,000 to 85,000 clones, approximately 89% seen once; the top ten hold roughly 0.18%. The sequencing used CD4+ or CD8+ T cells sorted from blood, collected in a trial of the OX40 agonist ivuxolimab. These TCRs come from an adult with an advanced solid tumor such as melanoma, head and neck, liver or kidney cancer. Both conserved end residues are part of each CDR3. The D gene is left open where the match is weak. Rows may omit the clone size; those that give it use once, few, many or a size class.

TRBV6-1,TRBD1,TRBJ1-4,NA,TGTGCCAGCAGAGCCGGGACAGGGGGAGAAAAACTGTTTTTT,CASRAGTGGEKLFF
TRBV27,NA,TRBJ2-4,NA,TGTGCCAGCAGTTTCGTCCCCTTCGGGCAGGGGCAAAACATTCAGTACTTC,CASSFVPFGQGQNIQYF
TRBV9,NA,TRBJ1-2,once,TGTGCCAGCAGCCCTCGGGGGGACGGAATCCCCTATGGCTACACCTTC,CASSPRGDGIPYGYTF
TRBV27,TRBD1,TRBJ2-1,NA,TGTGCCAGCAGTTTTGGGCGGGGGACAGGGGGTCGGCATGAGCAGTTCTTC,CASSFGRGTGGRHEQFF
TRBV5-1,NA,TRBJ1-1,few,TGCGCCAGCGGTACAGGTGGGGTCACTGAAGCTTTCTTT,CASGTGGVTEAFF
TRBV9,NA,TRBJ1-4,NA,TGTGCCAGCAGCGTAGGGCAGGGACCAGGTGAAAAACTGTTTTTT,CASSVGQGPGEKLFF
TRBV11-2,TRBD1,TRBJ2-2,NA,TGTGCCAGCAGCTGGGGGACAGGGAGAACCGGGGAGCTGTTTTTT,CASSWGTGRTGELFF
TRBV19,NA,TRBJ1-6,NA,TGTGCCAGTAGTCAAGTCTCCAATTCACCCCTCCACTTT,CASSQVSNSPLHF
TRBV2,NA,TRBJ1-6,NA,TGTGCCAGCGGGAGGCAGGGGAATTCACCCCTCCACTTT,CASGRQGNSPLHF
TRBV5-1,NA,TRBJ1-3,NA,TGCGCCAGCAGCTTGGAGGGTAACTCTGGAAACACCATATATTTT,CASSLEGNSGNTIYF
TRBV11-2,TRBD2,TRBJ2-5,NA,TGTGCCAGCAGCTTAGGACTAGCGGGACGAGAGACCCAGTACTTC,CASSLGLAGRETQYF
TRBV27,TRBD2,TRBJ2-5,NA,TGTGCCAGCAGTTCCCCAAGAGGTACTACTAGCGGGGAGACCCAGTACTTC,CASSSPRGTTSGETQYF
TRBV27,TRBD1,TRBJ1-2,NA,TGTGCCAGCAATAGGGGGCGAGCCTATGGCTACACCTTC,CASNRGRAYGYTF
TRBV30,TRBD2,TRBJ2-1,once,TGTGCCTGGAGCGACGGGGGGGTATCACGTGAGCAGTTCTTC,CAWSDGGVSREQFF
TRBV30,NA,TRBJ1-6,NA,TGTGCCTGGAGTGTGGGTTATAATTCACCCCTCCACTTT,CAWSVGYNSPLHF
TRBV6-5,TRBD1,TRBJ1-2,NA,TGTGCCAGCAGTCCCGGACAGGGTAGTGGCTACACCTTC,CASSPGQGSGYTF
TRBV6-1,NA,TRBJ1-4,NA,TGTGCCAGCAGTGAGCAGGGGACAACTAATGAAAAACTGTTTTTT,CASSEQGTTNEKLFF
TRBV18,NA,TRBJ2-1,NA,TGTGCCAGCTCACCAACACAGTCGGGCGTCGATGAGCAGTTCTTC,CASSPTQSGVDEQFF
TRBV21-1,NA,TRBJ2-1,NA,TGTGCCAGCAGCAAAGAGGAAGGGGGTGTAAGCTCCTACAATGAGCAGTTCTTC,CASSKEEGGVSSYNEQFF
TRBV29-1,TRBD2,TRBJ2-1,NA,TGCAGCGTTGAAAGCGGGGGGACTAACACCTACAATGAGCAGTTCTTC,CSVESGGTNTYNEQFF
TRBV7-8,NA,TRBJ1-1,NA,TGTGCCAGCAGCCTCGGAGGGGGGACTGAAGCTTTCTTT,CASSLGGGTEAFF
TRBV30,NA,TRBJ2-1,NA,TGTGCCTGGCTGAGTTCGAGGGGATCCTACAATGAGCAGTTCTTC,CAWLSSRGSYNEQFF
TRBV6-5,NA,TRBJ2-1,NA,TGTGCCAGCAGTTACTCTGTAGGGTCGACTACGAATGAGCAGTTCTTC,CASSYSVGSTTNEQFF
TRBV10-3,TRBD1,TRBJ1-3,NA,TGTGCCATCAGTTTAAGGGACAGTGGAAACACCATATATTTT,CAISLRDSGNTIYF
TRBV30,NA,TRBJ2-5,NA,TGTGCCTGGAGTGTACAGTTTATCGCCGGAAAAGAGACCCAGTACTTC,CAWSVQFIAGKETQYF
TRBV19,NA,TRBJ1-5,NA,TGTGCCAGTAGTATCCAATTCGGGCAGAACAATCAGCCCCAGCATTTT,CASSIQFGQNNQPQHF
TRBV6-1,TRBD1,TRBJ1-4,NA,TGTGCCAGCAGTGCCGGGACAGGTGTCCCTAATGAAAAACTGTTTTTT,CASSAGTGVPNEKLFF
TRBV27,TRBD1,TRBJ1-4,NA,TGTGCCAGCCGACAGGGACTTGCAACTAATGAAAAACTGTTTTTT,CASRQGLATNEKLFF